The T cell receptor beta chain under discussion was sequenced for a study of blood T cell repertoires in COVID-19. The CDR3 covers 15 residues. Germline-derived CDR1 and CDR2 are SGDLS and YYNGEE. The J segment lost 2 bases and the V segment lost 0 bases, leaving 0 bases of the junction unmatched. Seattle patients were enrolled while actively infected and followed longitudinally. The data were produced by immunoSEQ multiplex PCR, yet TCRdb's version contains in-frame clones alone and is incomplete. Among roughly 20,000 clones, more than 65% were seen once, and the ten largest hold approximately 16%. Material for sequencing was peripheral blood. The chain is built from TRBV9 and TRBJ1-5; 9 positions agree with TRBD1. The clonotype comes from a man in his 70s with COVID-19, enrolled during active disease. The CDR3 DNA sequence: TGTGCCAGCAGCGTAGGGACAGGGGGCAATCAGCCCCAGCATTTT. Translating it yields CASSVGTGGNQPQHF.